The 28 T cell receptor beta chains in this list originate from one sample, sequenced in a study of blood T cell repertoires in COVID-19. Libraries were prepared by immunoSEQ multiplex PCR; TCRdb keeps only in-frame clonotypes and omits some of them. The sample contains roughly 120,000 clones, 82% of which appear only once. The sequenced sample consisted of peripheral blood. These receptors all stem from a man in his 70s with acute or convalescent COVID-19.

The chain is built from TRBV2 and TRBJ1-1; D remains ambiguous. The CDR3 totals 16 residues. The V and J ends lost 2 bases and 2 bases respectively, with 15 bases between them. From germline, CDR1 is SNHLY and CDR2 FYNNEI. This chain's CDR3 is CASSEFGGAKNTEAFF. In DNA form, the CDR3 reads TGTGCCAGCAGTGAATTTGGTGGAGCTAAAAACACTGAAGCTTTCTTT.

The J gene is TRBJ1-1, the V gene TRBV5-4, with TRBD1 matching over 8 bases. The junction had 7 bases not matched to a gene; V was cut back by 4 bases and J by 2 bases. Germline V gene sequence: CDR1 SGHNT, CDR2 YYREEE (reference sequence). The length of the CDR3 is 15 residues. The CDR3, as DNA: TGTGCCAGCAGCGTACCCGACAGGGGAAACACTGAAGCTTTCTTT. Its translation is CASSVPDRGNTEAFF.

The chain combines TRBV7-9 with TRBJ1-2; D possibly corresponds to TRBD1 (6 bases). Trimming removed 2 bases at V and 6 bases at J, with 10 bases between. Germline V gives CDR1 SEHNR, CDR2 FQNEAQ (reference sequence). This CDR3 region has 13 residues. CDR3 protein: CASSLQAGDGYTF. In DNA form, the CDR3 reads TGTGCCAGCAGCTTACAAGCAGGGGATGGCTACACCTTC.

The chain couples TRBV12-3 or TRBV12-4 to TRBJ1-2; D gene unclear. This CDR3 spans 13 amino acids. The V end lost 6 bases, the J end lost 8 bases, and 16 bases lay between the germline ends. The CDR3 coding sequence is TGTGCCAGCAGCTTGCTGGGCGCTGGGGGCTACACCTTC. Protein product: CASSLLGAGGYTF.

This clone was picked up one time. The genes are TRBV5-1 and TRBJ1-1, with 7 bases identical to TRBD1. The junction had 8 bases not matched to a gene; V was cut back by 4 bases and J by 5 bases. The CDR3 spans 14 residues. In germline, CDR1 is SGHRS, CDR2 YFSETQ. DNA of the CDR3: TGCGCCAGCAGCGCCCAGGGGGTAGGTACTGAAGCTTTCTTT. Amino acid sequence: CASSAQGVGTEAFF.

This CDR3 is CAMSLTGGDTEAFF. Here the CDR3 DNA reads TGTGCCATGAGCCTGACAGGGGGGGACACTGAAGCTTTCTTT. This chain uses TRBV10-3 with TRBJ1-1; 9 nucleotides align to TRBD1. The V gene's germline CDR1 is ENHRY and CDR2 SYGVKD. CDR3 length: 14 amino acids. The ends lost 9 bases at V and 3 bases at J; junction bases unmatched: 8.

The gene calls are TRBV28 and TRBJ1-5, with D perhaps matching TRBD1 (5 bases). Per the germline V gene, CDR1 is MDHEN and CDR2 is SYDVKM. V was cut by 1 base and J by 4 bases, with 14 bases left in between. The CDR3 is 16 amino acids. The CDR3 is CASSLSGRVRNQPQHF. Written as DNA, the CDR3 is TGTGCCAGCAGTTTATCCGGCAGGGTTCGGAATCAGCCCCAGCATTTT.

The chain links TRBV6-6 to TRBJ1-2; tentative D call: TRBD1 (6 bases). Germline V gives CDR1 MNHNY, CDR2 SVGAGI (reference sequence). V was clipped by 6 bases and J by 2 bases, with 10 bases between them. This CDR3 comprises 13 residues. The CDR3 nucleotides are TGTGCCAGCAGACCGGGACAAAACTATGGCTACACCTTC. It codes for CASRPGQNYGYTF.

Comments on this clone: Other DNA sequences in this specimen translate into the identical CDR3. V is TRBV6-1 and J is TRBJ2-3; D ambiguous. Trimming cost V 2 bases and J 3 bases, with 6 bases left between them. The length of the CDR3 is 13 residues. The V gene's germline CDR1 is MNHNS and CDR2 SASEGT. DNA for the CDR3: TGTGCCAGCAGTGAACGTTTAACAGATACGCAGTATTTT. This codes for CASSERLTDTQYF.

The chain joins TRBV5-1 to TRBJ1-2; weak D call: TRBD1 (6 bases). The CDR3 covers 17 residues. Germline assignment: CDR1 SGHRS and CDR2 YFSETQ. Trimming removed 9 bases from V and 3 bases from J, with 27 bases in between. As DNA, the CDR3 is TGCGCCACAAAGTTTTTGGCCCCTCGGACAGCTTACTATGGCTACACCTTC. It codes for CATKFLAPRTAYYGYTF.

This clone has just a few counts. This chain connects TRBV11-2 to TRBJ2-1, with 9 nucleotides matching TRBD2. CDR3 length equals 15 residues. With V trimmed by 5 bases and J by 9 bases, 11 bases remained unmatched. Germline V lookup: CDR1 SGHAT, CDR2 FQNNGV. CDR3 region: CASSPHSGRVGEQFF. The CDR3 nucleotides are TGTGCCAGCAGCCCCCATAGCGGGAGAGTAGGTGAGCAGTTCTTC.

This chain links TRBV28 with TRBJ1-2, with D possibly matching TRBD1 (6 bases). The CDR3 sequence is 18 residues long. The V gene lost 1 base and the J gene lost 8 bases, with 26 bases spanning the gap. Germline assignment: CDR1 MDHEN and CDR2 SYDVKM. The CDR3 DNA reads TGTGCCAGCAGTTTATCCGAGGAGGCCAGGGGACGGCGCGACGGCTACACCTTC. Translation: CASSLSEEARGRRDGYTF.

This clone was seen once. CDR3: CAWSVRRGRGPTNQPQHF. In nucleotides, the CDR3 is TGTGCCTGGAGTGTAAGAAGAGGTAGGGGGCCAACAAATCAGCCCCAGCATTTT. The V gene is TRBV30, the J gene TRBJ1-5; 7 bases are shared with TRBD1. V lost 0 bases to trimming and J lost 4 bases; unmatched junction nucleotides: 15. Germline V gives CDR1 GTSNPN, CDR2 SVGIG (reference sequence). This CDR3 contains 18 residues.

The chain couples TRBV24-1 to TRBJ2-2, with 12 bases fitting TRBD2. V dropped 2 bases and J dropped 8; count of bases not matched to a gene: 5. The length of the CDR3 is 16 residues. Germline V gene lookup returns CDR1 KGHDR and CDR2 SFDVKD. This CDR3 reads CATSDWTSGVRGELFF. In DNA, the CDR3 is TGTGCCACCAGTGATTGGACTAGCGGGGTGAGGGGGGAGCTGTTTTTT.

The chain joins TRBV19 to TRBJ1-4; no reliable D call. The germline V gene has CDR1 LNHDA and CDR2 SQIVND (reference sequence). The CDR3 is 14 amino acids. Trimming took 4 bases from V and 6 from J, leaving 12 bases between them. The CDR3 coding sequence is TGTGCCAGTAGTACCTGGACTGCCTATGAAAAACTGTTTTTT. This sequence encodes CASSTWTAYEKLFF.

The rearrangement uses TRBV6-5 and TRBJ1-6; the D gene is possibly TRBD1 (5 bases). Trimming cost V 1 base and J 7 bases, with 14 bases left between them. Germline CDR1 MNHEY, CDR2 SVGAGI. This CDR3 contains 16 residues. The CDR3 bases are TGTGCCAGCAGTTACTTCCCGGGAGACAGAAATTCACCCCTCCACTTT. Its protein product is CASSYFPGDRNSPLHF.

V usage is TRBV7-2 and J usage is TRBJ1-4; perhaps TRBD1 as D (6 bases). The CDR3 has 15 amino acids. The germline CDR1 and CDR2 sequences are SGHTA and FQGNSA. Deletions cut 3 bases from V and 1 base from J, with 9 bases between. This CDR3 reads CASSFRGGTNEKLFF. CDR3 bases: TGTGCCAGCAGCTTTAGAGGGGGAACTAATGAAAAACTGTTTTTT.

The CDR3 here is CASREAGKNTGELFF. CDR3 nucleotide sequence: TGTGCCAGCAGGGAAGCGGGAAAGAACACCGGGGAGCTGTTTTTT. The gene calls are TRBV9 and TRBJ2-2; 7 bases line up with TRBD2. The CDR3 length is 15 residues. The germline CDR1 and CDR2 sequences are SGDLS and YYNGEE. Trimming at V came to 5 bases and at J to 1 base, leaving 5 bases not matched to a gene.

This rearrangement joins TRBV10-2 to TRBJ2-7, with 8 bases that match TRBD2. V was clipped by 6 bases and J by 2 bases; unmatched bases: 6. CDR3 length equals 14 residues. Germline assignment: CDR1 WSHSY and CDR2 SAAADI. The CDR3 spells CASRRQAGAYEQYF. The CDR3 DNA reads TGCGCCAGCAGACGACAAGCGGGGGCCTACGAGCAGTACTTC.

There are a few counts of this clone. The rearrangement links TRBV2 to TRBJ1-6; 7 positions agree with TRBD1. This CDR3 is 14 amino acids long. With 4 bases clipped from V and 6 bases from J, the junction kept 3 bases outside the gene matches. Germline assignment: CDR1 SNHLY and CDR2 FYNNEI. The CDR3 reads CASSGQGVNSPLHF. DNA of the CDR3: TGTGCCAGCAGTGGACAGGGAGTTAATTCACCCCTCCACTTT.

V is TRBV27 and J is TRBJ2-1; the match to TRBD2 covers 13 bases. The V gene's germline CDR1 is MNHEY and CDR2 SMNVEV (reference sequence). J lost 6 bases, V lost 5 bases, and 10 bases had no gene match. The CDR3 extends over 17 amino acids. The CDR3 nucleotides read TGTGCCAGCAGTCCCCGGACTAGCGGGAGTCGGGCCAATGAGCAGTTCTTC. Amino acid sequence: CASSPRTSGSRANEQFF.

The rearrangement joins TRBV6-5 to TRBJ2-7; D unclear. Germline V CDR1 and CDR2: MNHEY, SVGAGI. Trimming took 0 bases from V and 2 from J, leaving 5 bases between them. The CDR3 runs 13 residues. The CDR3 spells CASSYSRTYEQYF. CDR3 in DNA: TGTGCCAGCAGTTACTCGCGGACCTACGAGCAGTACTTC.

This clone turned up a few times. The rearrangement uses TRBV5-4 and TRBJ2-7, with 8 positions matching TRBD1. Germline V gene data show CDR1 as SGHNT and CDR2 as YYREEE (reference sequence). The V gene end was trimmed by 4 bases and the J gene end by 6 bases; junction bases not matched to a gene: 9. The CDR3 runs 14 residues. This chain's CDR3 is CASSPRTGNGEQYF. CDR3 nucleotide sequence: TGTGCCAGCAGCCCCCGGACAGGGAACGGCGAGCAGTACTTC.

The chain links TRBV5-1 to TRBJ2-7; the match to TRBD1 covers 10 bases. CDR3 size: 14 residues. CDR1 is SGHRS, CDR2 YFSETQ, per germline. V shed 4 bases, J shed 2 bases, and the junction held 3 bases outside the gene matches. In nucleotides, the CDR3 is TGCGCCAGCAGCGCAGGACAGGGGGCCTACGAGCAGTACTTC. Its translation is CASSAGQGAYEQYF.

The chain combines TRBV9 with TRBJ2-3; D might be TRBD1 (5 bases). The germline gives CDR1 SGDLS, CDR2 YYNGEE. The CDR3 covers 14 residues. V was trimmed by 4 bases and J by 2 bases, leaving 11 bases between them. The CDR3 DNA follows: TGTGCCAGCAGCACGACAGCGTACACAGATACGCAGTATTTT. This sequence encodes CASSTTAYTDTQYF. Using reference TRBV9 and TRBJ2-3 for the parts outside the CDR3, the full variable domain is DSGVTQTPKHLITATGQRVTLRCSPRSGDLSVYWYQQSLDQGLQFLIQYYNGEERAKGNILERFSAQQFPDLHSELNLSSLELGDSALYFCASSTTAYTDTQYFGPGTRLTVL.

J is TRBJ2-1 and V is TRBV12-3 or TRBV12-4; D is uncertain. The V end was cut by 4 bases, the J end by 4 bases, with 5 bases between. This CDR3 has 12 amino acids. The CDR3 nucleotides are TGTGCCAGCAGTTCCTTATACAATGAGCAGTTCTTC. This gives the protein CASSSLYNEQFF.

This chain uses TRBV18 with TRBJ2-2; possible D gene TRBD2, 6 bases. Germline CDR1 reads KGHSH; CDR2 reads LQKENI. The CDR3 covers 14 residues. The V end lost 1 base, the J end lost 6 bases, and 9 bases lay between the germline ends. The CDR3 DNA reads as TGTGCCAGCTCACCACGGAGGGTCCCCGGGGAGCTGTTTTTT. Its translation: CASSPRRVPGELFF.

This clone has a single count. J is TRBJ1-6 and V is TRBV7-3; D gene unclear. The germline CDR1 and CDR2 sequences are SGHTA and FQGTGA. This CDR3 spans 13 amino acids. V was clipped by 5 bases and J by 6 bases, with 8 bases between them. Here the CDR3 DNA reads TGTGCCAGCAGCCCGCAGGCTAATTCACCCCTCCACTTT. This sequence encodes CASSPQANSPLHF.